This TCR beta chain was sequenced for a study of vaccination and CD4 T cells after COVID-19. Study-wide context: Researchers treated cells with overlapping spike peptides taken from SARS-CoV-2, HCoV-NL63, HCoV-OC43 and HCoV-229E. As control conditions, cultures were given either a CEFX pool serving as positive control, an HIV-1 Nef pool, or no peptide at all.

Noted treatment: roughly 10-day PBMC culture with coronavirus spike peptide pools or control peptides (ViraFEST assay). Per germline, CDR1 MNHEY and CDR2 SVGAGI. The CDR3 covers 15 residues. Trimming took off 2 bases at V and 0 bases at J, with 8 bases between the two ends. The assay that was used to sequence DNA from cultured CD4+ T cells was the Oncomine TCR Beta short-read assay. In TCRdb, the PCR reads were re-called with MiXCR into one record per CDR3 protein. Of around 21,000 distinct CDR3 sequences listed, around 50% are singletons. This clonotype was seen only a few times. Its specificity is not known.

V and J are TRBV6-5 and TRBJ1-5, with D uncertain. The sequenced material came from CD4+ T cells from blood, cultured in vitro. The receptor was isolated from a human donor who had recovered from COVID-19. The CDR3 sequence: CASSYGSNSNQPQHF. The CDR3, as DNA: TGTGCCAGCAGTTACGGCTCAAATAGCAATCAGCCCCAGCATTTT.